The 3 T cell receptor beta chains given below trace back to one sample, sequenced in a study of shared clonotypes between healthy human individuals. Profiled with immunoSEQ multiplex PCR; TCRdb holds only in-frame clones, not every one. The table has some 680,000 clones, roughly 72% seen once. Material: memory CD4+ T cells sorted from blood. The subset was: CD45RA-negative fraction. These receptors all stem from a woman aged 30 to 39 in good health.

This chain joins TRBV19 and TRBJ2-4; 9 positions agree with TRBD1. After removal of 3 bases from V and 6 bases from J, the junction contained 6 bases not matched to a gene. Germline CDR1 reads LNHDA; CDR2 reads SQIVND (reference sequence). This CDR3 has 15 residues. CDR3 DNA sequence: TGTGCCAGTAGTATGACAGGGGGTGGTGGAAACATTCAGTACTTC. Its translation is CASSMTGGGGNIQYF.

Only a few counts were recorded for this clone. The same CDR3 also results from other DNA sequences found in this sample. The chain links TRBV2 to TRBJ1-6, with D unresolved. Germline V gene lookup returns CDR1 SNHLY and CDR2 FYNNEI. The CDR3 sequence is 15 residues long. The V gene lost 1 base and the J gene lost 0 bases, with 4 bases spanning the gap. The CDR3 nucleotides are TGTGCCAGCAGTGAAGAAACCTCCTATAATTCACCCCTCCACTTT. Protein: CASSEETSYNSPLHF.

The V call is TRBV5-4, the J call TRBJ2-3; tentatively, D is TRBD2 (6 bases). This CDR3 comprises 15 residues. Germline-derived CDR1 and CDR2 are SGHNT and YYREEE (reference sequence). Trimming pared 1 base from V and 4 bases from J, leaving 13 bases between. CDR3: CASSLHGSGADTQYF. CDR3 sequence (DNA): TGTGCCAGCAGCTTGCACGGGAGCGGCGCAGATACGCAGTATTTT.